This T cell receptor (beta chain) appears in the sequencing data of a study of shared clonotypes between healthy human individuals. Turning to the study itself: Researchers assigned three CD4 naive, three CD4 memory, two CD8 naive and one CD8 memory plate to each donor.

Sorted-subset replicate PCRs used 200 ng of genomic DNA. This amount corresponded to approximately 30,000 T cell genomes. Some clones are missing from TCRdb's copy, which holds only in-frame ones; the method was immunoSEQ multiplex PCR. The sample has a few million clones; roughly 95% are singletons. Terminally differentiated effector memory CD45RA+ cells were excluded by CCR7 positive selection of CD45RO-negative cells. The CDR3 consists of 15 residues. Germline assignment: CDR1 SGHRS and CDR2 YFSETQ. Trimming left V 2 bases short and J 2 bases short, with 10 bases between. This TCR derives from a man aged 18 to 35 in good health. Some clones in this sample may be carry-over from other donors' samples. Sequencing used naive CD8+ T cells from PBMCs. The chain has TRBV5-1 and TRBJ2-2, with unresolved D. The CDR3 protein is CASSLKTANTGELFF. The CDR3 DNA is TGCGCCAGCAGCTTAAAGACGGCTAACACCGGGGAGCTGTTTTTT.